This TCR beta chain was captured in a study of tumor-infiltrating lymphocytes in oesophageal squamous cell carcinoma. CDR1 is SGHTA and CDR2 is FQGNSA in the germline V gene. J lost 1 base, V lost 0 bases, and 1 base had no gene match. The CDR3 extends over 16 amino acids. TCRdb fed the PCR reads into MiXCR, producing one record per CDR3 protein. The sample records some 10,000 distinct CDR3 sequences, about 54% being singletons. The J gene is TRBJ2-3, the V gene TRBV7-2, with 10 bases lining up with TRBD1. The source is a male donor with esophageal squamous cell carcinoma. The source material was esophageal tumor tissue. This chain's CDR3 is CASSLAGTGGTDTQYF. The DNA of the CDR3 is TGTGCCAGCAGCTTAGCGGGGACAGGGGGCACAGATACGCAGTATTTT.